The clone carrying this TCR beta chain was recorded many times. The CDR3 has 16 amino acids. V lost 6 bases, J lost 0 bases, and 17 bases lay in between. CDR1 is MNHNS, CDR2 SASEGT, per germline. This record comes from a study of identical twins. In TCRdb, the 5' RACE reads were re-called with MiXCR into one record per CDR3 protein. The sample records 200,000 to 250,000 distinct CDR3 sequences, about 10% being singletons. Sequenced sample: memory T cells sorted from blood. This sequence was found in a man between 50 and 59 years old in good health. V and J are TRBV6-1 and TRBJ1-2; D may be TRBD1 (5 bases). Here the CDR3 reads CASSPGGGRANYGYTF. The CDR3 region has the DNA TGTGCCAGCAGCCCCGGGGGAGGGCGAGCTAACTATGGCTACACCTTC.